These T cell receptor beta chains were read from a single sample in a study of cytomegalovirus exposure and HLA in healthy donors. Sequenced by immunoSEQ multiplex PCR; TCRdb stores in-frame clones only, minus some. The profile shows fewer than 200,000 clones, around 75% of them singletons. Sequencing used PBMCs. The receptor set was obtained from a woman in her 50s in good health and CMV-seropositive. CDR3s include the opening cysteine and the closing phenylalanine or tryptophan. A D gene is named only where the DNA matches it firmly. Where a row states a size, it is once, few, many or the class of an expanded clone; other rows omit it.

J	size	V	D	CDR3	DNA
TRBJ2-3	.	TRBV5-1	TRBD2	CASSLTSGATDTQYF	TGCGCCAGCAGCTTGACTAGCGGGGCCACAGATACGCAGTATTTT
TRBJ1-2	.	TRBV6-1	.	CASSDSGRGVGYTF	TGTGCCAGCAGTGACTCAGGACGGGGAGTCGGCTACACCTTC
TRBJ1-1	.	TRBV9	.	CASSVGAANTEAFF	TGTGCCAGCAGCGTAGGTGCGGCGAACACTGAAGCTTTCTTT
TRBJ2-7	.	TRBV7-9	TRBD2	CASSLEGGRGFNEQYF	TGTGCCAGCAGCTTAGAAGGAGGGAGGGGATTCAACGAGCAGTACTTC
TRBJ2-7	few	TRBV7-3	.	CASSLRGGYEQYF	TGTGCCAGCAGCTTAAGAGGGGGATACGAGCAGTACTTC
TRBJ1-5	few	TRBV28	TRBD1	CASRQGAEPQHF	TGTGCCAGCAGGCAGGGGGCTGAGCCCCAGCATTTT
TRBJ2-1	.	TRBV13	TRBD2	CASSRGTSGDEQFF	TGTGCCAGCAGCCGCGGGACTAGCGGCGATGAGCAGTTCTTC
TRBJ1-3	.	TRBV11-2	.	CASSLARSGNTIYF	TGTGCCAGCAGCTTAGCCCGCTCTGGAAACACCATATATTTT
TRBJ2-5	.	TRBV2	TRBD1	CASSRDRGGETQYF	TGTGCCAGCAGTCGGGACAGGGGAGGCGAGACCCAGTACTTC
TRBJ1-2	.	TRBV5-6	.	CASSLGEGYYGYTF	TGTGCCAGCAGCCTTGGGGAGGGCTACTATGGCTACACCTTC
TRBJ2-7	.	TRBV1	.	CTSSRALRAVYEQYF	TGCACCAGCAGCAGAGCTCTCAGGGCCGTCTACGAGCAGTACTTC
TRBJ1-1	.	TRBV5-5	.	CASSFGGDTEAFF	TGTGCCAGCAGCTTTGGAGGGGACACTGAAGCTTTCTTT
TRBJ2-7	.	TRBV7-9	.	CSSSLADRLLYEQYF	TGTTCCAGCAGCTTAGCCGACAGGTTGTTGTACGAGCAGTACTTC
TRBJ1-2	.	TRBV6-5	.	CASSYSRSGVGYPF	TGTGCCAGCAGTTACTCGAGGTCAGGGGTTGGCTACCCCTTC
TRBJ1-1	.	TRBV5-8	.	CASSLVGSTEAFF	TGTGCCAGCAGCTTGGTGGGGAGCACTGAAGCTTTCTTT
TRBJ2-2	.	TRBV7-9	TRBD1	CASSFVAFYRGNTGELFF	TGTGCCAGCAGTTTTGTCGCGTTCTACAGGGGTAACACCGGGGAGCTGTTTTTT
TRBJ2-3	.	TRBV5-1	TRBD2	CASSLARLAGDTQYF	TGCGCCAGCAGCTTGGCTAGACTAGCGGGGGATACGCAGTATTTT
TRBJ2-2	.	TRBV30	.	CASQNWGGLGGELFF	TGTGCCAGCCAAAACTGGGGGGGCCTTGGCGGGGAGCTGTTTTTT
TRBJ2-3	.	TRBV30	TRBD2	CAWTLGGGAADTQYF	TGTGCCTGGACACTGGGCGGGGGGGCCGCAGATACGCAGTATTTT
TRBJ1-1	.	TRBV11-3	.	CASSPRDNTEAFF	TGTGCCAGCAGCCCCAGGGATAACACTGAAGCTTTCTTT
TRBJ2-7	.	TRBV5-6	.	CASSSTGTIYEQYF	TGTGCCAGCAGCTCAACAGGGACTATCTACGAGCAGTACTTC
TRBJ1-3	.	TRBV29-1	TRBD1	CSVGTGGSGNTIYF	TGCAGCGTAGGGACAGGCGGCTCTGGAAACACCATATATTTT
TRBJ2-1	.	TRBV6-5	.	CASRQSGSSYNEQFF	TGTGCCAGCAGACAGTCTGGGAGCTCCTACAATGAGCAGTTCTTC
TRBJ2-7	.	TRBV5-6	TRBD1	CASSDRSSYEQYF	TGTGCCAGCTCGGACAGGAGCTCCTACGAGCAGTACTTC